This TCR beta chain derives from a study of T cell repertoires in cytomegalovirus infection. Study-level points and caveats: CMV-specific TCR beta clonotypes restricted by HLA-C dominated the ex vivo response. Cumulative frequency of public TCR beta families picked out carriers of CMV plus the relevant HLA.

Each CDR3 protein gets one entry after TCRdb re-called the reads with MiXCR. The data hold 150,000 to 200,000 distinct CDR3 sequences, with roughly a sixth observed a single time. This clonotype was observed a handful of times. The antigen remains undetermined. The CDR3 contains 14 residues. V dropped 5 bases and J dropped 2 bases, with 10 bases sitting between them. Germline V CDR1 and CDR2: SEHNR, FQNEAQ (reference sequence). Sample: CD8+ T cells from PBMCs. The TCR comes from a human donor in good health (CMV status not recorded). Some clones in this sample may be carry-over from other donors' samples. The genes are TRBV7-9 and TRBJ2-1; D unresolved. The CDR3 DNA follows: TGTGCCAGCAGCCCTCTCCCCCCCTACAATGAGCAGTTCTTC. It codes for CASSPLPPYNEQFF.